Here is one T cell receptor (beta chain) with its context. Its antigen is as yet unknown. This CDR3 contains 15 residues. The germline V gene encodes CDR1 SGHRS and CDR2 YFSETQ. The V gene end was trimmed by 4 bases and the J gene end by 5 bases; junction bases not matched to a gene: 10. The record originates from a study of cytomegalovirus exposure and HLA in healthy donors. With 60 Vbeta and 13 Jbeta primers, the PCR was carried out. Some clones are missing from TCRdb's copy, which holds only in-frame ones; the method was immunoSEQ multiplex PCR. The data show about 85,000 clones, approximately 80% seen once. Study-wide findings and caveats: Beyond CMV serostatus, there was no information to go on about immune exposure. The study assumed roughly uniform donor sequencing depth for presence/absence analyses. A later analysis found TCR association rates differed by HLA locus, highest for DRB1 and lowest for HLA-C. Association with HLA alleles at 0.05 false discovery rate was found for around 17,000 TCR beta sequences in a later analysis.

The chain links TRBV5-1 to TRBJ2-5, with 8 bases that match TRBD1. The receptor comes from a woman in her fifties or sixties in good health and CMV-seropositive. Sequencing was performed on PBMCs. CDR3: CASSGSGTGRETQYF. DNA of the CDR3: TGCGCCAGCAGCGGCTCTGGGACAGGTCGGGAGACCCAGTACTTC.